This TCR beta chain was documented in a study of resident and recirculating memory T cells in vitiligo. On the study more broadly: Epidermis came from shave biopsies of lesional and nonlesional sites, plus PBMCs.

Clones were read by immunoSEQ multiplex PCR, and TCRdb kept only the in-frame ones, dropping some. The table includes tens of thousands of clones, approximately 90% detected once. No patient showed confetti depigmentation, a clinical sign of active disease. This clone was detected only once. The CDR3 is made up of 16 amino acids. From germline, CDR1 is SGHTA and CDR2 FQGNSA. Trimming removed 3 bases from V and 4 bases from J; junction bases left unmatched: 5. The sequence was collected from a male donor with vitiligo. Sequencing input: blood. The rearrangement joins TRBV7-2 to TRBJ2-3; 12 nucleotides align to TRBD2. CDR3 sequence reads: CASSLILAGGADTQYF. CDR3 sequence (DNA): TGTGCCAGCAGCTTGATACTAGCGGGAGGAGCAGATACGCAGTATTTT.